This record concerns one TCR beta chain sequence. The ends lost 2 bases at V and 5 bases at J; junction bases unmatched: 11. The CDR3 loop spans 17 amino acids. Germline V gene sequence: CDR1 SGHRS, CDR2 YFSETQ. These data originate in a study of blood T cell repertoires in COVID-19. Study at large: T cells, B-cell-depleted T cells, or PBMCs supplied cDNA or gDNA.

In the authors' workflow: Scientists estimated how many nucleated cells there were by amplifying reference gene primers. Here immunoSEQ multiplex PCR was the method, and the copy in TCRdb shows in-frame clones only, minus some. V and J calls and clone size are copied from that table; D and trimming were computed from the DNA. The sample includes roughly 68,000 clones, roughly 85% of them seen just once. What was sequenced was peripheral blood. The sequence came from a human donor in a cohort sampled during active COVID-19. The chain is built from TRBV5-1 and TRBJ2-5; 11 bases align to TRBD2. CDR3 in DNA: TGCGCCAGCAGCTTCAGCATCCTTAGCGGGGGGGCGGAGACCCAGTACTTC. Its translation is CASSFSILSGGAETQYF.